This T cell receptor (beta chain) was identified in a study of cytomegalovirus exposure and HLA in healthy donors. Across the study: The study's early data release held tens of millions of unique TCRs from HLA-typed donors.

Primers for the PCR totalled 60 Vbeta and 13 Jbeta. The method was immunoSEQ multiplex PCR; TCRdb's version includes in-frame clones alone and lacks a portion of them. In the table there are some 91,000 clones, around four fifths of which are singletons. The study's findings and limits: Sequencing likely produced, as an artifact, a cluster of highly shared sequence variants. Reports indicate that TCR beta sequences accurately predicted the HLA-A and HLA-B alleles of most subjects. Highest at DRB1 and lowest at HLA-C, TCR association rates differed among HLA loci in a later analysis.

This clone was found once. No antigen is known for it. Trimming shortened V by 4 bases and J by 4 bases, and 18 bases separated the two germline ends. The germline V gene encodes CDR1 SGHDT and CDR2 YYEEEE. The CDR3 covers 16 residues. The clonotype comes from a woman aged 55 to 70 in good health and CMV-seronegative. The sequencing input was PBMCs. The chain carries TRBV5-6 and TRBJ1-5; D is uncertain. DNA of the CDR3: TGTGCCAGCAGCAAGGGATCGGAGGGCCTAAATCAGCCCCAGCATTTT. This encodes CASSKGSEGLNQPQHF. Looking up the rest from reference TRBV5-6 and TRBJ1-5 gives the full variable domain: DAGVTQSPTHLIKTRGQQVTLRCSPKSGHDTVSWYQQALGQGPQFIFQYYEEEERQRGNFPDRFSGHQFPNYSSELNVNALLLGDSALYLCASSKGSEGLNQPQHFGDGTRLSIL.